This is a list of T cell receptor beta chains from one sample in a study of shared clonotypes between healthy human individuals. Clones were sequenced by immunoSEQ multiplex PCR, and TCRdb holds only the in-frame ones, with some missing. The repertoire holds around 1.9 million clones, with just over 90% as singletons. Input material: naive CD8+ T cells from PBMCs. These receptor sequences come from a young man in good health. Some clones in this sample may be carry-over from other donors' samples. The CDR3 runs from the conserved cysteine through the conserved F or W. Each record gives: CDR3 length, V gene, CDR3 protein.

cdr3_length: 16; v_call: TRBV7-9; cdr3_aa: CASEGGRTGSSYEQYF
cdr3_length: 15; v_call: TRBV5-1; cdr3_aa: CASSLRQGGHTEAFF
cdr3_length: 15; v_call: TRBV28; cdr3_aa: CASSLRTGGGDTQYF
cdr3_length: 17; v_call: TRBV4-3; cdr3_aa: CASSQDWGGGHNQPQHF
cdr3_length: 14; v_call: TRBV7-9; cdr3_aa: CASSFKPGGETQYF
cdr3_length: 12; v_call: TRBV27; cdr3_aa: CASSPHTDTQYF
cdr3_length: 14; v_call: TRBV6-5; cdr3_aa: CASSSRDVSNEQFF
cdr3_length: 12; v_call: TRBV6-5; cdr3_aa: CASRGFHNEQFF
cdr3_length: 14; v_call: TRBV28; cdr3_aa: CASGEAGTSYEQYF
cdr3_length: 13; v_call: TRBV2; cdr3_aa: CASSPGLFYEQYF
cdr3_length: 15; v_call: TRBV4-3; cdr3_aa: CASSQGERFTDTQYF
cdr3_length: 13; v_call: TRBV9; cdr3_aa: CASRGPLPDTQYF
cdr3_length: 16; v_call: TRBV19; cdr3_aa: CASNRNPGASGNTIYF
cdr3_length: 15; v_call: TRBV29-1; cdr3_aa: CSVLGTDPFNQPQHF
cdr3_length: 16; v_call: TRBV7-9; cdr3_aa: CASSLLGQVGNYGYTF
cdr3_length: 12; v_call: TRBV28; cdr3_aa: CASRGIGWGAFF
cdr3_length: 16; v_call: TRBV27; cdr3_aa: CASSSDRDSSTDTQYF
cdr3_length: 16; v_call: TRBV15; cdr3_aa: CATSRDPGVRPDTQYF
cdr3_length: 16; v_call: TRBV7-9; cdr3_aa: CASSLAGTHSYNEQFF
cdr3_length: 14; v_call: TRBV15; cdr3_aa: CATSRDRGNNEQFF
cdr3_length: 18; v_call: TRBV5-1; cdr3_aa: CASSLEGAPLAAGNEQFF
cdr3_length: 16; v_call: TRBV27; cdr3_aa: CASSFSDRDPQETQYF
cdr3_length: 12; v_call: TRBV4-2; cdr3_aa: CASSQDRYEAFF
cdr3_length: 16; v_call: TRBV27; cdr3_aa: CASSSQWLAGGYEQYF
cdr3_length: 14; v_call: TRBV27; cdr3_aa: CASSIRQGAYEQYF
cdr3_length: 12; v_call: TRBV28; cdr3_aa: CASRRAGGKLFF
cdr3_length: 14; v_call: TRBV30; cdr3_aa: CAWSRGSGFAGYTF
cdr3_length: 16; v_call: TRBV27; cdr3_aa: CASSTGQGGSTDTQYF
cdr3_length: 14; v_call: TRBV7-3; cdr3_aa: CASSSRAATDTQYF
cdr3_length: 15; v_call: TRBV13; cdr3_aa: CASSPGPHPYNEQFF
cdr3_length: 14; v_call: TRBV5-6; cdr3_aa: CASSYAGGNYGYTF
cdr3_length: 13; v_call: TRBV30; cdr3_aa: CAWRSGGSYEQYF
cdr3_length: 14; v_call: TRBV7-9; cdr3_aa: CASSLRQGLETQYF
cdr3_length: 10; v_call: TRBV6-6; cdr3_aa: CASRGQRAFF
cdr3_length: 12; v_call: TRBV25-1; cdr3_aa: CASSDRLTEAFF
cdr3_length: 21; v_call: TRBV7-3; cdr3_aa: CASSLNAGTSGRRTNYNEQFF
cdr3_length: 14; v_call: TRBV7-9; cdr3_aa: CASSLRDSEYGYTF
cdr3_length: 16; v_call: TRBV2; cdr3_aa: CASSSWAPYSNQPQHF
cdr3_length: 16; v_call: TRBV27; cdr3_aa: CASSPTGTSGYNEQFF
cdr3_length: 15; v_call: TRBV2; cdr3_aa: CASSEVASGNNEQFF
cdr3_length: 13; v_call: TRBV30; cdr3_aa: CAWSPGAGGELFF
cdr3_length: 17; v_call: TRBV7-9; cdr3_aa: CASSLGGAGPAYNEQFF
cdr3_length: 15; v_call: TRBV11-1; cdr3_aa: CASSQSDTLHNEQFF
cdr3_length: 15; v_call: TRBV27; cdr3_aa: CASSLSAASSYEQYF
cdr3_length: 16; v_call: TRBV4-1; cdr3_aa: CASSQVGGPVVETQYF
cdr3_length: 12; v_call: TRBV6-5; cdr3_aa: CASSPSPDEQYF
cdr3_length: 15; v_call: TRBV28; cdr3_aa: CASSLGQGVTDTQYF
cdr3_length: 13; v_call: TRBV19; cdr3_aa: CASSIYGGSEAFF
cdr3_length: 16; v_call: TRBV21-1; cdr3_aa: CASSLVGAPGDQPQHF
cdr3_length: 16; v_call: TRBV27; cdr3_aa: CASSSPTGPWYTEAFF
cdr3_length: 14; v_call: TRBV27; cdr3_aa: CASSTGTRTYEQYF
cdr3_length: 16; v_call: TRBV7-3; cdr3_aa: CASSPLKSSGSNEQFF
cdr3_length: 13; v_call: TRBV30; cdr3_aa: CAWSVDRGYEQYF
cdr3_length: 11; v_call: TRBV7-9; cdr3_aa: CASSLAGEQYF
cdr3_length: 14; v_call: TRBV11-2; cdr3_aa: CASSSYREVGELFF
cdr3_length: 16; v_call: TRBV27; cdr3_aa: CASSLSFRSSYNEQFF
cdr3_length: 18; v_call: TRBV9; cdr3_aa: CASSVAPGLAGEGYEQYF